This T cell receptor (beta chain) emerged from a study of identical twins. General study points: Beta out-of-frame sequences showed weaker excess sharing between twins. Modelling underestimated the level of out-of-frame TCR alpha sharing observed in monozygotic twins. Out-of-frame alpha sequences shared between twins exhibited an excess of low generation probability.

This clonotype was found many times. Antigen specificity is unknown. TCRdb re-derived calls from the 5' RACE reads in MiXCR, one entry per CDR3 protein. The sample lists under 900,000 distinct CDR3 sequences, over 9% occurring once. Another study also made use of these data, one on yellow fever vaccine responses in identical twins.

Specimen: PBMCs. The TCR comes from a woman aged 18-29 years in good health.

CDR3: CASSLADRLSEQFF. The DNA of the CDR3 is TGCGCCAGCAGCTTGGCTGACAGGTTGAGTGAGCAGTTCTTC. The rearrangement joins TRBV5-1 to TRBJ2-1; TRBD1 is a possible D gene (6 bases). Between the trimmed V and J ends, which lost 0 bases and 9 bases, there was a span of 13 bases. This CDR3 is 14 amino acids long. Germline values: CDR1 SGHRS, CDR2 YFSETQ.